Sequencing of this T cell receptor (beta chain) was carried out in a study of T cell responses to AZD1222 COVID-19 vaccine. Broader study findings: In all cases, repertoires were sampled only after the peak T cell response. Once two AZD1222 doses were given, Spike-specific TCR breadth and depth went up. Close to half of all spike-specific TCRs reportedly target regions of the variants that are unmutated.

Concerning this clone: What it binds is unknown. Because the CDR3's place on the DNA is in doubt, the DNA is left out and the CDR3 is given as listed by TCRdb.

Sequencing was performed with immunoSEQ multiplex PCR; in TCRdb, only in-frame clones are kept and a portion is missing. The table records roughly 120,000 clones, about 85% of them present only once. The sequence derives from an adult in good health. The starting material was peripheral blood, obtained on day 0 of AZD1222 vaccination.

The CDR3 sequence is CASSLFRARGNTEAFF. V and J are TRBV7-2 and TRBJ1-1; the table's D call, TRBD1, was not checked against the DNA. Germline lookup yields CDR1 SGHTA and CDR2 FQGNSA. A total of 16 residues make up the CDR3, ends included.